The present entry profiles one T cell receptor beta chain with its context. Only in-frame clones appear in the TCRdb table, and some are missing; sequencing was by immunoSEQ multiplex PCR. The data hold around 430,000 clones, with just under 90% observed a single time. Participants were aged roughly 18 to 90 years, lived in 25 or so US areas, and enrolled virtually. Participants reported their clinical history, and cohort assignment relied on those reports. This entry comes from a study of blood T cell repertoires in COVID-19. Study summary: Researchers got acute and convalescent COVID-19 samples from the United States, Italy and Spain. Sample material is recorded as cDNA or gDNA derived from T cells, B-cell-depleted T cells, or PBMCs.

Sequenced input: PBMCs or T cells enriched from blood (not recorded which). This TCR was sampled from a woman aged 50 to 60 who had recovered from COVID-19.

CDR3 loop: CASSETGSGNTIYF. DNA for the CDR3: TGCGCCAGCAGTGAGACAGGGTCCGGAAACACCATATATTTT. This chain links TRBV10-1 with TRBJ1-3; a possible D gene is TRBD1 (6 bases). The ends were cut back, 2 bases at V and 4 bases at J, with 9 bases in the middle. The CDR3 extends over 14 amino acids. CDR1 is WNHNN and CDR2 is SYGVQD in the germline V gene (reference sequence).